The next 17 T cell receptor beta chains were all read from a single sample in a study of prognosis after radiotherapy for stage I lung cancer. Genomic DNA yielded TCR beta CDR3, amplified by two-round multiplex PCR. Primers specific to each TRBV and TRBJ gene were used in first-round PCR. TCRdb re-called the multiplex PCR reads through MiXCR, storing one row per CDR3 protein. The sample lists 20,000 or so distinct CDR3 sequences; about 46% were seen once. The source material was PBMCs, sampled before or after stereotactic body radiation therapy (not recorded which). The origin of the receptors is a donor older than 45 with non-small cell lung cancer.

This clonotype was recorded once. A read error is likely here: a far larger clone is one base away. The chain combines TRBV6-1 with TRBJ2-6; TRBD1 is a possible D gene (6 bases). Germline-derived CDR1 and CDR2 are MNHNS and SASEGT. This CDR3 region has 20 residues. CDR3 DNA: TGTGCCAGCAGTCTTACCGGGACACCTCTTTTACTCTCTGGGGTCAACGTCCTGACTTTC. Translating it yields CASSLTGTPLLLSGVNVLTF.

The chain has TRBV28 and TRBJ1-4; D possibly corresponds to TRBD1 (6 bases). The V end lost 10 bases, the J end lost 6 bases, and 18 bases lay between the germline ends. The CDR3 contains 14 residues. CDR1 and CDR2 from the germline V gene are MDHEN and SYDVKM. The CDR3 nucleotides are TGTGCCAACAGGGTATATCTTGGTTATGAAAAACTGTTTTTT. Protein sequence: CANRVYLGYEKLFF.

This clonotype was seen only once. This sequence joins TRBV2 and TRBJ2-2; weak D call: TRBD2 (5 bases). V was cut by 8 bases and J by 1 base, with 8 bases left in between. Germline CDR1 reads SNHLY; CDR2 reads FYNNEI. The CDR3 runs to 13 residues. This chain's CDR3 is CASGGLNTGELFF. The CDR3 DNA follows: TGTGCCAGCGGCGGACTGAACACCGGGGAGCTGTTTTTT.

This clonotype was seen at least ten times. The chain has TRBV5-1 and TRBJ2-7; perhaps TRBD2 as D (6 bases). The V end was cut by 4 bases, the J end by 2 bases, with 16 bases between. The germline CDR1 and CDR2 sequences are SGHRS and YFSETQ. This CDR3 is 15 amino acids long. CDR3 DNA sequence: TGCGCCAGCAGCCGCGGGACTGGGGGGACCTACGAGCAGTACTTC. It encodes CASSRGTGGTYEQYF.

This clonotype was seen repeatedly, ten times or more. The chain couples TRBV5-1 to TRBJ2-2, with TRBD2 as a possible D gene (5 bases). This CDR3 contains 16 residues. V lost 1 base to trimming and J lost 3 bases, with 13 bases between them. Germline lookup yields CDR1 SGHRS and CDR2 YFSETQ. The CDR3 DNA reads as TGCGCCAGCAGCTTGCTCGCCGTGAGGGACACCGGGGAGCTGTTTTTT. Protein: CASSLLAVRDTGELFF.

This rearrangement joins TRBV6-1 to TRBJ1-4, with D hard to call. The germline V and J ends were trimmed by 8 bases and 8 bases, with 6 bases remaining between them. The CDR3 runs to 10 residues. Germline values: CDR1 MNHNS, CDR2 SASEGT. CDR3 protein: CASLGEKLFF. CDR3 nucleotide sequence: TGTGCCAGCCTGGGCGAAAAACTGTTTTTT.

This clonotype was counted at least ten times. The chain couples TRBV5-1 to TRBJ2-1, with TRBD2 matching over 7 bases. Germline CDR1 is SGHRS and CDR2 is YFSETQ. The J segment lost 6 bases and the V segment lost 4 bases, leaving 7 bases of the junction unmatched. This CDR3 has 14 amino acids. This CDR3 reads CASSGRENFNEQFF. CDR3 nucleotide sequence: TGCGCCAGCAGCGGGCGGGAGAACTTCAATGAGCAGTTCTTC.

This clonotype was seen ten or more times. V gene TRBV7-9 combines with J gene TRBJ1-4; D uncertain. The germline CDR1 and CDR2 sequences are SEHNR and FQNEAQ (reference sequence). Trimming took 3 bases from V and 0 from J, leaving 5 bases between them. This CDR3 is built from 14 residues. The CDR3 sequence: CASSFSATNEKLFF. The CDR3, as DNA: TGTGCCAGCAGCTTCAGTGCAACTAATGAAAAACTGTTTTTT.

The chain links TRBV28 to TRBJ2-7; 9 bases line up with TRBD1. This CDR3 is 14 amino acids long. CDR1 MDHEN and CDR2 SYDVKM come from the germline V gene. V lost 7 bases and J lost 10; bases outside the gene matches: 14. The CDR3 nucleotides read TGTGCCAGCACTCCTCGGACAGGGGTTTACTATCAGTACTTC. Protein: CASTPRTGVYYQYF.

This sequence joins TRBV6-2 or TRBV6-3 and TRBJ2-7; 8 nucleotides agree with TRBD2. Germline loops: CDR1 MNHEY, CDR2 SVGEGT. V was clipped by 6 bases and J by 5 bases; unmatched bases: 15. This CDR3 contains 16 residues. CDR3 sequence: CASSPILGTRRDEQYF. In DNA form, the CDR3 reads TGTGCCAGCAGCCCTATCCTTGGGACTAGGAGAGACGAGCAGTACTTC.

This clonotype has ten or more counts. The genes are TRBV12-3 or TRBV12-4 and TRBJ1-4; TRBD1 matches at 7 bases. The junction had 11 bases not matched to a gene; V was cut back by 8 bases and J by 8 bases. The CDR3 is 14 residues long. The CDR3 DNA reads TGTGCCAGCCTCCCAGGGGGTGGTGCGGAAAAACTGTTTTTT. It is translated as CASLPGGGAEKLFF.

By proportion, this clonotype is medium-sized (0.01 to 0.1%). The chain recombines TRBV30 with TRBJ1-1; D perhaps matches TRBD1 (5 bases). The germline V gene encodes CDR1 GTSNPN and CDR2 SVGIG (reference sequence). This CDR3 is built from 12 residues. The V gene lost 3 bases and the J gene lost 11 bases, with 16 bases spanning the gap. CDR3 sequence (DNA): TGTGCCTGGAGCCCCGGGGGTTCTGGCGCTTTCTTT. It specifies CAWSPGGSGAFF.

At least ten counts were recorded for this clonotype. The chain combines TRBV5-1 with TRBJ2-1; 8 bases agree with TRBD2. V lost 0 bases and J lost 7; bases outside the gene matches: 12. The V gene's germline CDR1 is SGHRS and CDR2 YFSETQ. The CDR3 covers 17 residues. This chain's CDR3 is CASSLGISGSPLNEQFF. The CDR3 DNA reads as TGCGCCAGCAGCTTGGGAATCAGCGGGAGCCCCCTGAATGAGCAGTTCTTC.

This clonotype was recorded many times. A read error may be the cause here, since a much bigger clone is one base away. V usage is TRBV28 and J usage is TRBJ2-1; weak D call: TRBD1 (5 bases). The CDR3 totals 13 residues. V was clipped by 5 bases and J by 5 bases, with 10 bases between them. The germline gives CDR1 MDHEN, CDR2 SYDVKM. CDR3 sequence: CASSGQLHNEQFF. In nucleotides, the CDR3 is TGTGCCAGCAGTGGACAACTCCACAATGAGCAGTTCTTC. Variable domain in full (rest from reference TRBV28 and TRBJ2-1): DVKVTQSSRYLVKRTGEKVFLECVQDMDHENMFWYRQDPGLGLRLIYFSYDVKMKEKGDIPEGYSVSREKKERFSLILESASTNQTSMYLCASSGQLHNEQFFGPGTRLTVL.

For this clonotype: This may stem from a read error, because a much larger clone lies one nucleotide away. This rearrangement joins TRBV20-1 to TRBJ2-5; TRBD2 might be the D (5 bases). The germline gives CDR1 DFQATT, CDR2 SNEGSKA (reference sequence). V lost 4 bases and J 3 bases, leaving 12 bases between the germline ends. This CDR3 is 13 amino acids long. The DNA of the CDR3 is TGCAGTGCTAATCGGGGAGTGAAAGAGACCCAGTACTTC. Its protein product is CSANRGVKETQYF.

This clonotype was observed at least ten times. This chain connects TRBV19 to TRBJ2-7, with D perhaps matching TRBD1 (6 bases). Trimming removed 5 bases from V and 1 base from J, with 18 bases in between. Per germline, CDR1 LNHDA and CDR2 SQIVND (reference sequence). This CDR3 contains 16 residues. CDR3 amino acids: CASSPRTAPLSYEQYF. CDR3 nucleotide sequence: TGTGCCAGTAGTCCCCGGACAGCGCCTCTTTCCTACGAGCAGTACTTC.

The J gene is TRBJ1-5, the V gene TRBV24-1; tentative D call: TRBD1 (6 bases). V lost 12 bases and J lost 5, with 13 bases in between. In germline, CDR1 is KGHDR, CDR2 SFDVKD. The CDR3 totals 12 residues. CDR3 residues: CASSQGHQPQHF. As DNA, the CDR3 is TGTGCCTCATCCCAGGGGCATCAGCCCCAGCATTTT.